This T cell receptor (beta chain) derives from a study of control samples from healthy donors and cancer patients. Clones were read by immunoSEQ multiplex PCR, and TCRdb kept only the in-frame ones, dropping some. In the table there are about 130,000 clones, almost 95% of which are singletons. V was pared by 10 bases and J by 4 bases, with 12 bases between. This CDR3 has 13 amino acids. The germline V gene has CDR1 SGHTS and CDR2 YDEGEE. The sample taken for sequencing was PBMCs. The origin of this receptor is a man at least 80 years old with head and neck cancer. The chain is built from TRBV5-8 and TRBJ2-6, with D unresolved. This CDR3 is CACAIPGANVLTF. The CDR3 nucleotides read TGTGCCTGCGCGATCCCCGGGGCCAACGTCCTGACTTTC.